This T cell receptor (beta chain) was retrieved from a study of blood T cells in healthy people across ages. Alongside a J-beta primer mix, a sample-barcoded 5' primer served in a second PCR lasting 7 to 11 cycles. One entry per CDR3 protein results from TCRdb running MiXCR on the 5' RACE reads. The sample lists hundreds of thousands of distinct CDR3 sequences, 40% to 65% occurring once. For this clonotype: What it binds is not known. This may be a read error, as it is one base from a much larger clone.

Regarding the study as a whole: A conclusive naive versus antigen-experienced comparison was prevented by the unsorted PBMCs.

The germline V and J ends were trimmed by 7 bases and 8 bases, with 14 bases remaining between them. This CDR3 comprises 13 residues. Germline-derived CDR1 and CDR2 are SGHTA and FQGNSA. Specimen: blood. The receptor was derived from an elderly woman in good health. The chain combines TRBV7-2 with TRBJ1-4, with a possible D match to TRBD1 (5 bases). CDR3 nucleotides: TGTGCCAGCACTAGCAGGGAGGGCGAAAAACTGTTTTTT. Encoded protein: CASTSREGEKLFF.